This T cell receptor beta chain stems from a study of blood T cell repertoires in COVID-19. About the research overall: The United States, Italy and Spain supplied acute and convalescent COVID-19 samples. Nucleic acid was either cDNA or gDNA, and it came from T cells, B-cell-depleted T cells, or PBMCs.

The germline CDR1 and CDR2 sequences are SGHRS and YFSETQ. CDR3 length equals 17 residues. Trimming pared 1 base from V and 3 bases from J, leaving 20 bases between. Per the authors' pipeline: Reference gene primer amplification yielded estimated nucleated cell counts. The method was immunoSEQ multiplex PCR; TCRdb's version includes in-frame clones alone and lacks a portion of them. Clonal size and the V and J genes are those of that table, whereas D and trimming came from the DNA. The sample yields 150,000 to 200,000 clones, around 79% seen once. This sequence was found in a man aged 45 to 65 who had recovered from COVID-19. The sequenced sample consisted of peripheral blood. The gene calls are TRBV5-1 and TRBJ2-7, with D possibly matching TRBD1 (5 bases). The chain's CDR3 is CASSLKGAGPADYEQYF. CDR3 DNA sequence: TGCGCCAGCAGCTTGAAAGGAGCAGGGCCCGCCGACTACGAGCAGTACTTC.